This T cell receptor (beta chain) was sequenced in a study of T cells in Graves' hyperthyroidism and ophthalmopathy. TCR beta CDR3 regions were amplified from RNA transcripts. With the HTBI primer set, the TCR CDR3 went through a first round of RT-PCR. Each CDR3 protein is one row after TCRdb ran MiXCR on the multiplex PCR reads. The data contain roughly 740,000 distinct CDR3 sequences, around 17% of them singletons. This clonotype was counted a few times. The CDR3 sequence is 13 residues long. Looked up from germline, CDR1 is SNHLY and CDR2 is FYNNEI. Trimming shortened V by 6 bases and J by 0 bases, and 6 bases separated the two germline ends. Extraction of PBMCs used roughly 9.6 ml of fresh peripheral blood.

The gene calls are TRBV2 and TRBJ2-1; D may be TRBD2 (5 bases). This TCR came from a man younger than 35 with Graves' hyperthyroidism. The sample taken for sequencing was blood. DNA for the CDR3: TGTGCCAGCAGGGAGGACTCCTACAATGAGCAGTTCTTC. Translating gives CASREDSYNEQFF.